These T cell receptor beta chains were read from a single sample in a study of cytomegalovirus exposure and HLA in healthy donors. Profiling relied on immunoSEQ multiplex PCR, and the TCRdb table lists in-frame clones only, not all of them. The sample lists about 130,000 clones; approximately 74% were seen once. Sequencing input: PBMCs. The receptors derive from a man in his forties in good health and CMV-seropositive. The CDR3 runs from the conserved cysteine through the conserved F or W. The order of the fields is clone size, D gene, J gene, V gene, CDR3 protein, CDR3 DNA. The D gene is left open where the match is weak. Clone size, where shown, is once, few, many, or a class for clones that have expanded.

. | . | TRBJ1-2 | TRBV5-4 | CASSLPGDNYGYTF | TGTGCCAGCAGCCTACCGGGGGATAACTATGGCTACACCTTC
. | . | TRBJ2-2 | TRBV19 | CASSIGPPQGNGELFF | TGTGCCAGTAGTATAGGACCCCCTCAGGGGAACGGGGAGCTGTTTTTT
. | . | TRBJ1-6 | TRBV6-1 | CASSERVVYNSPLHF | TGTGCCAGCAGTGAGAGGGTGGTTTATAATTCACCCCTCCACTTT
. | TRBD1 | TRBJ2-7 | TRBV4-1 | CASSQEGQTLVYF | TGCGCCAGCAGCCAAGAGGGACAGACGTTGGTGTACTTC
. | TRBD2 | TRBJ2-3 | TRBV9 | CASSNNLAADTDTQYF | TGTGCCAGCAGCAACAACCTAGCGGCCGACACAGATACGCAGTATTTT
few | TRBD1 | TRBJ1-2 | TRBV27 | CASSNRGLRGYTF | TGTGCCAGCAGTAACAGGGGGCTTCGGGGCTACACCTTC
once | . | TRBJ2-2 | TRBV19 | CATRPWEDTGELFF | TGTGCCACCAGGCCCTGGGAGGACACCGGGGAGCTGTTTTTT
. | TRBD1 | TRBJ2-7 | TRBV10-3 | CASAGQGINEQYF | TGTGCCAGCGCGGGACAGGGGATAAACGAGCAGTACTTC
. | . | TRBJ2-7 | TRBV19 | CASSSFGETYEQYF | TGTGCCAGTAGTAGTTTCGGGGAAACCTACGAGCAGTACTTC
. | TRBD1 | TRBJ1-5 | TRBV5-4 | CASSFWPGTGTNSNQPQHF | TGTGCCAGCAGTTTTTGGCCCGGGACAGGGACGAATAGCAATCAGCCCCAGCATTTT
. | TRBD1 | TRBJ1-5 | TRBV27 | CASRPGQGIQPQHF | TGTGCCAGCAGACCGGGACAGGGTATACAGCCCCAGCATTTT
. | . | TRBJ1-2 | TRBV30 | CAWSRGRVKGDNGYTF | TGTGCCTGGAGTAGAGGGAGGGTGAAGGGGGATAATGGCTACACCTTC
. | . | TRBJ2-7 | TRBV6-6 | CASSDRESSYEQYF | TGTGCCAGCAGTGACCGGGAGAGCTCCTACGAGCAGTACTTC
. | . | TRBJ1-1 | TRBV6-1 | CASSSSGNTEAFF | TGTGCCAGCAGTTCTTCAGGGAACACTGAAGCTTTCTTT
. | . | TRBJ1-2 | TRBV5-4 | CASSLAVRLSYTF | TGTGCCAGCAGCTTGGCCGTCAGACTGAGCTACACCTTC
once | . | TRBJ2-3 | TRBV5-4 | CAVVSEITDTQYF | TGTGCCGTAGTCTCCGAAATTACAGATACGCAGTATTTT
. | TRBD1 | TRBJ1-5 | TRBV6-6 | CASTQGARQPQHF | TGTGCCAGCACCCAGGGGGCTCGTCAGCCCCAGCATTTT
. | TRBD1 | TRBJ2-7 | TRBV5-4 | CASSPDRATYEQYF | TGTGCCAGCAGCCCGGACAGGGCCACCTACGAGCAGTACTTC
few | TRBD1 | TRBJ2-7 | TRBV11-1 | CASSSVRDRGSEQYF | TGTGCCAGCAGCTCTGTCCGGGACAGGGGTTCCGAGCAGTACTTC
. | . | TRBJ1-1 | TRBV10-3 | CAISDRQMNTEAFF | TGTGCCATCAGTGATCGACAGATGAACACTGAAGCTTTCTTT
. | TRBD1 | TRBJ1-3 | TRBV19 | CATIDRDSGNTIYF | TGTGCCACTATTGACAGGGATAGTGGAAACACCATATATTTT
few | TRBD2 | TRBJ2-3 | TRBV5-1 | CASSWQGGADTQYF | TGCGCCAGCAGCTGGCAGGGAGGGGCAGATACGCAGTATTTT
. | . | TRBJ2-3 | TRBV7-9 | CASSALNTQYF | TGTGCCAGCAGCGCACTAAATACGCAGTATTTT
few | . | TRBJ1-1 | TRBV6-5 | CASRPGGNTEAFF | TGTGCCAGCAGGCCCGGAGGGAACACTGAAGCTTTCTTT
. | . | TRBJ2-3 | TRBV5-1 | CASSPTSDTQYF | TGCGCCAGCAGCCCCACTTCGGATACGCAGTATTTT
. | TRBD1 | TRBJ1-5 | TRBV6-1 | CASVGQGTQPQHF | TGTGCCAGCGTAGGACAGGGTACTCAGCCCCAGCATTTT
. | . | TRBJ1-5 | TRBV9 | CASSAGLTGQPQHF | TGTGCCAGCAGCGCAGGACTTACGGGACAGCCCCAGCATTTT
. | . | TRBJ2-7 | TRBV5-4 | CASSPGARGHEQYF | TGTGCCAGCAGCCCCGGTGCCAGGGGCCACGAGCAGTACTTC
. | . | TRBJ2-7 | TRBV30 | CACPVGTSPYEQYF | TGTGCCTGCCCGGTCGGGACTTCACCTTACGAGCAGTACTTC
. | . | TRBJ2-7 | TRBV28 | CASSFLGVSYEQYF | TGTGCCAGCAGTTTTTTAGGGGTCTCCTACGAGCAGTACTTC
. | . | TRBJ2-1 | TRBV10-3 | CAASGARRPYNEQFF | TGTGCCGCTTCAGGGGCCAGACGCCCCTACAATGAGCAGTTCTTC
. | . | TRBJ2-2 | TRBV5-1 | CASSLKLPEYEGGELFF | TGCGCCAGCAGCTTGAAGTTGCCGGAGTACGAGGGCGGGGAGCTGTTTTTT
. | . | TRBJ1-2 | TRBV7-9 | CASSSGTRYGYTF | TGTGCCAGCAGCTCAGGGACACGCTATGGCTACACCTTC
few | TRBD1 | TRBJ2-2 | TRBV2 | CASSGQGNTGELFF | TGTGCCAGCAGTGGACAGGGGAACACCGGGGAGCTGTTTTTT
. | TRBD2 | TRBJ2-3 | TRBV18 | CASSARAGEGDTQYF | TGTGCCAGCTCGGCCAGAGCGGGGGAAGGAGATACGCAGTATTTT
. | . | TRBJ2-2 | TRBV10-3 | CAISEGQGRTGELFF | TGTGCCATCAGTGAAGGGCAGGGGAGAACCGGGGAGCTGTTTTTT
. | . | TRBJ1-4 | TRBV19 | CASKKEQTNEKLFF | TGTGCCAGTAAGAAGGAACAGACTAATGAAAAACTGTTTTTT
. | TRBD1 | TRBJ1-1 | TRBV5-1 | CASSLPGQDGGAFF | TGCGCCAGCAGCTTGCCCGGACAGGACGGGGGAGCTTTCTTT
once | . | TRBJ2-1 | TRBV27 | CASSNQGAGGLFEQFF | TGTGCCAGCTCCAACCAGGGGGCGGGAGGGCTCTTTGAGCAGTTCTTC
once | . | TRBJ2-1 | TRBV18 | CASSPPITAYNEQFF | TGTGCCAGCTCACCACCGATAACAGCCTACAATGAGCAGTTCTTC
. | TRBD1 | TRBJ2-3 | TRBV28 | CASSSDRASTDTQYF | TGTGCCAGCAGTTCGGACAGGGCTAGCACAGATACGCAGTATTTT
. | TRBD1 | TRBJ1-2 | TRBV6-4 | CASSYMGQATNYGYTF | TGTGCCAGCAGTTATATGGGACAGGCCACTAACTATGGCTACACCTTC
. | . | TRBJ2-7 | TRBV28 | CASSLFGGTPIYSYEQYF | TGTGCCAGCAGTTTATTTGGCGGGACGCCAATTTACTCCTACGAGCAGTACTTC
. | . | TRBJ1-1 | TRBV19 | CASSSYMNTEAFF | TGTGCCAGTAGCAGTTACATGAACACTGAAGCTTTCTTT
. | . | TRBJ1-2 | TRBV4-2 | CASSPPGYGYGYTF | TGTGCCAGCAGCCCTCCGGGTTACGGTTATGGCTACACCTTC